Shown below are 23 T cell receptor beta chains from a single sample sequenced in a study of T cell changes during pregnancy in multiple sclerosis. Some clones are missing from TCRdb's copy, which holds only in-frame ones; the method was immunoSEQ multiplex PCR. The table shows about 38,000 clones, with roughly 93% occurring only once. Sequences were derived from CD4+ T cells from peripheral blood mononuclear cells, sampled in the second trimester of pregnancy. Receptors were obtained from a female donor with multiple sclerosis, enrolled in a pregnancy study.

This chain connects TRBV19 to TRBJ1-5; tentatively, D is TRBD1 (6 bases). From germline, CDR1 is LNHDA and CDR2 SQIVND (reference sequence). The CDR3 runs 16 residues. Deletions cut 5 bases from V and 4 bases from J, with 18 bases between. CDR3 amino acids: CASSAPSQGWNQPQHF. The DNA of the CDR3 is TGTGCCAGTAGTGCACCATCACAGGGTTGGAATCAGCCCCAGCATTTT.

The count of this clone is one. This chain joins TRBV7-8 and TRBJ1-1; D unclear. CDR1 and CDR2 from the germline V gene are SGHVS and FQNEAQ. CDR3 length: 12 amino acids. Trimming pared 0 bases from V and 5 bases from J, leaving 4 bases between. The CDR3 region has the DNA TGTGCCAGCAGCTTAGCCGGTACTGAAGCTTTCTTT. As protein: CASSLAGTEAFF.

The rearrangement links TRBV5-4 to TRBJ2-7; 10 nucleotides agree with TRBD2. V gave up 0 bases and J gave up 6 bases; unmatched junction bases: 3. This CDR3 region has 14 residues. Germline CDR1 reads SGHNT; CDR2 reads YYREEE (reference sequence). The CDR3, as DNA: TGTGCCAGCAGCTTGGAAGCTAGCGGGGGCGAGCAGTACTTC. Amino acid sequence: CASSLEASGGEQYF.

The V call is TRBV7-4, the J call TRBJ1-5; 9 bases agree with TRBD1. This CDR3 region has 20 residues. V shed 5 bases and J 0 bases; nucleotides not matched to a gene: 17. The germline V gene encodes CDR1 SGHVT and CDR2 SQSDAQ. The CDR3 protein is CASSLHRGQTYNYSNQPQHF. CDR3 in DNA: TGTGCCAGCAGCCTACACAGGGGGCAGACGTACAACTATAGCAATCAGCCCCAGCATTTT.

This CDR3 is CASSASPGARELFF. The DNA for the CDR3 is TGTGCCAGCAGCGCCAGCCCAGGGGCCCGGGAGCTGTTTTTT. The chain employs TRBV11-3 and TRBJ2-2; a possible D gene is TRBD1 (6 bases). V lost 5 bases and J 9 bases, leaving 16 bases between the germline ends. CDR3 length: 14 residues. Germline V gene sequence: CDR1 SGHNT, CDR2 YENEEA. Complete variable domain (other parts from reference TRBV11-3 and TRBJ2-2): EAGVVQSPRYKIIEKKQPVAFWCNPISGHNTLYWYLQNLGQGPELLIRYENEEAVDDSQLPKDRFSAERLKGVDSTLKIQPAELGDSAVYLCASSASPGARELFFGEGSRLTVL.

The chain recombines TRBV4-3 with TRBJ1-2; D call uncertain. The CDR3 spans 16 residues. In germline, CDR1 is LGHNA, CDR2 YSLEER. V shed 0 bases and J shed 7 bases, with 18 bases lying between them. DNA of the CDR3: TGCGCCAGCAGCCAAGATCAGGCCGCCCAAGCGGTTGGCTACACCTTC. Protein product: CASSQDQAAQAVGYTF.

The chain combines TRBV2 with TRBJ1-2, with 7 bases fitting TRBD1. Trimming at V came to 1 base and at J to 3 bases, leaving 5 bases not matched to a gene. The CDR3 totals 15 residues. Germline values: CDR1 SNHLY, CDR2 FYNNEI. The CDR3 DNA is TGTGCCAGCAGTGAAGGGACAGGAGGAGACTATGGCTACACCTTC. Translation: CASSEGTGGDYGYTF.

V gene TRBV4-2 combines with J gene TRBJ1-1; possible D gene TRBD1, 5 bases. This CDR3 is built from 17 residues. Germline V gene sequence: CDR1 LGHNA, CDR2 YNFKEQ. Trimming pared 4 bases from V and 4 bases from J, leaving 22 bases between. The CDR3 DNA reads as TGTGCCAGCAGCCCTACCCCAGGGAGGATCGCTACCACTGAAGCTTTCTTT. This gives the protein CASSPTPGRIATTEAFF.

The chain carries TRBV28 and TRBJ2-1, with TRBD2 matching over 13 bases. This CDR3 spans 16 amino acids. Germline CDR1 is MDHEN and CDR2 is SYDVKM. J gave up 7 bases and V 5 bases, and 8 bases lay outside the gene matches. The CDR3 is CASSPYGTSGTNEQFF. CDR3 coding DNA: TGTGCCAGCAGTCCATACGGGACTAGCGGGACGAATGAGCAGTTCTTC.

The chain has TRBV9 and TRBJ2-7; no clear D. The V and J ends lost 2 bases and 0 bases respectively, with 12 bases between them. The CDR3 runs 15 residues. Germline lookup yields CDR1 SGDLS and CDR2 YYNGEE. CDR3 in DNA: TGTGCCAGCAGCGTCGGTAGTCTTAGCTCCTACGAGCAGTACTTC. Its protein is CASSVGSLSSYEQYF.

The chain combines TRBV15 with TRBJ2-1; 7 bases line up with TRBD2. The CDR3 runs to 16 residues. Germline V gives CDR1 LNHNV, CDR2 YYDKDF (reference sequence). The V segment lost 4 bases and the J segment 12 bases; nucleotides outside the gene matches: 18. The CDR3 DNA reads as TGTGCCACCAGCAACCCCGGGACTAAGGGTAGGGTTGTGCAGTTCTTC. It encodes CATSNPGTKGRVVQFF. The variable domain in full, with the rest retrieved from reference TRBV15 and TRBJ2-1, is DAMVIQNPRYQVTQFGKPVTLSCSQTLNHNVMYWYQQKSSQAPKLLFHYYDKDFNNEADTPDNFQSRRPNTSFCFLDIRSPGLGDTAMYLCATSNPGTKGRVVQFFGPGTRLTVL.

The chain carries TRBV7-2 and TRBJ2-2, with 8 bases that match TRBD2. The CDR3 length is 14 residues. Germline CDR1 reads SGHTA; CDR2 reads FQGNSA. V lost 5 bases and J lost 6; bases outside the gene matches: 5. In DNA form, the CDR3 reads TGTGCCAGCAGCCCCTCGGGAGGGCCCGGGGAGCTGTTTTTT. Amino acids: CASSPSGGPGELFF.

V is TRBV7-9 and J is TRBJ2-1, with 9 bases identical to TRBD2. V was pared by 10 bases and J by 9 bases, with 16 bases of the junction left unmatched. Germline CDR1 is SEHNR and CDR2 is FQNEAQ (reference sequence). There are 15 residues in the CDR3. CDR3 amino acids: CAIGMAGTSYREQFF. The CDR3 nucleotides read TGTGCCATCGGCATGGCCGGGACTAGCTATCGTGAGCAGTTCTTC.

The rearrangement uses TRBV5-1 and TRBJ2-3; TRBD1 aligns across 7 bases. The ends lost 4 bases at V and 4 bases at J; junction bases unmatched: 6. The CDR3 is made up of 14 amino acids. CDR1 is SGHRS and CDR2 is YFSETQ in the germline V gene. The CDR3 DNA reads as TGCGCCAGCAGCACAGGGGTGGCCGCAGATACGCAGTATTTT. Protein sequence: CASSTGVAADTQYF.

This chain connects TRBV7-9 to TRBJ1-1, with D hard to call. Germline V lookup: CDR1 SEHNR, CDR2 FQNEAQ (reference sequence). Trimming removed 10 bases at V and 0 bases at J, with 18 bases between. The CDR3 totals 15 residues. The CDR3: CATATETLMNTEAFF. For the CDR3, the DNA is TGTGCCACCGCTACCGAGACTCTAATGAACACTGAAGCTTTCTTT.

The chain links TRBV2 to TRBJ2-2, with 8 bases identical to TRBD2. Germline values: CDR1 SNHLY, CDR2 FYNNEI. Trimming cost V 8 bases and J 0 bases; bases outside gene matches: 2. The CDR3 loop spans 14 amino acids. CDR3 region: CASAAGANTGELFF. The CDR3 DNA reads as TGTGCCAGCGCAGCGGGGGCGAACACCGGGGAGCTGTTTTTT.

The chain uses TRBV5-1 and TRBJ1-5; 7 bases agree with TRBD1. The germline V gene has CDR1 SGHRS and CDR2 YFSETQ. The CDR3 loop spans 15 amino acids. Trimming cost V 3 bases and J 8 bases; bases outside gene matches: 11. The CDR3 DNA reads TGCGCCAGCAGCTCGACAGGGAACGGGAGAGAGCCCCAGCATTTT. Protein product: CASSSTGNGREPQHF.

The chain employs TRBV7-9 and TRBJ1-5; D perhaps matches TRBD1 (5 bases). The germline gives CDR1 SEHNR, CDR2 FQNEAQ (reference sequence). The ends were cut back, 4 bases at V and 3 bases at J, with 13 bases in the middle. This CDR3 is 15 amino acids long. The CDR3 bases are TGTGCCAGCAGCTCGAGGGGAGGGACCAATCAGCCCCAGCATTTT. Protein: CASSSRGGTNQPQHF.

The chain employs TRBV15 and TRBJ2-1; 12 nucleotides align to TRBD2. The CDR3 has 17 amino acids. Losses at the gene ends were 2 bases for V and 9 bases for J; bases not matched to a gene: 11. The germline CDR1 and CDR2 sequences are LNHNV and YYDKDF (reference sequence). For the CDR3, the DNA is TGTGCCACCAGCAGACCCCTGACTAGCGGGAGTTCTAGTGAGCAGTTCTTC. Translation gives CATSRPLTSGSSSEQFF.

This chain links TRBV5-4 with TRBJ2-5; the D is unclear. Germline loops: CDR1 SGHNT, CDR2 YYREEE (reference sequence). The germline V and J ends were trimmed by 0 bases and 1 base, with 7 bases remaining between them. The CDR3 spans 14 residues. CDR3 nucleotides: TGTGCCAGCAGCTTGGGATCAGTCCAAGAGACCCAGTACTTC. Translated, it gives CASSLGSVQETQYF.

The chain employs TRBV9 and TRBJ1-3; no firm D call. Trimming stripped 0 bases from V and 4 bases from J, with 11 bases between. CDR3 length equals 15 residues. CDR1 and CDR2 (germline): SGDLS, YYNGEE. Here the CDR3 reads CASSVASSRGNTIYF. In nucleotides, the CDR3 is TGTGCCAGCAGCGTAGCTAGCTCCAGAGGAAACACCATATATTTT.

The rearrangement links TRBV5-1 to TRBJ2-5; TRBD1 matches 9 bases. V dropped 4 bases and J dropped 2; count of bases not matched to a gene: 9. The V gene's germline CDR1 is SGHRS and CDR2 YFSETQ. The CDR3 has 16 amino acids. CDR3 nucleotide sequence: TGCGCCAGCAGCCCGACAGGGGGAAGAGAGCAAGAGACCCAGTACTTC. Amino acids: CASSPTGGREQETQYF. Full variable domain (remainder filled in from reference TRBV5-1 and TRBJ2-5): KAGVTQTPRYLIKTRGQQVTLSCSPISGHRSVSWYQQTPGQGLQFLFEYFSETQRNKGNFPGRFSGRQFSNSRSEMNVSTLELGDSALYLCASSPTGGREQETQYFGPGTRLLVL.

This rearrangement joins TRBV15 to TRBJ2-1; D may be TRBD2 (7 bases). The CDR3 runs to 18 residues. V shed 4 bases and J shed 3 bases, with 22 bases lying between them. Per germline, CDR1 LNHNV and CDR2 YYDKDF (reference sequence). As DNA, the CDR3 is TGTGCCACCAGCAACGACAGGTTGGGAGGGAGAATCTACAATGAGCAGTTCTTC. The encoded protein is CATSNDRLGGRIYNEQFF.